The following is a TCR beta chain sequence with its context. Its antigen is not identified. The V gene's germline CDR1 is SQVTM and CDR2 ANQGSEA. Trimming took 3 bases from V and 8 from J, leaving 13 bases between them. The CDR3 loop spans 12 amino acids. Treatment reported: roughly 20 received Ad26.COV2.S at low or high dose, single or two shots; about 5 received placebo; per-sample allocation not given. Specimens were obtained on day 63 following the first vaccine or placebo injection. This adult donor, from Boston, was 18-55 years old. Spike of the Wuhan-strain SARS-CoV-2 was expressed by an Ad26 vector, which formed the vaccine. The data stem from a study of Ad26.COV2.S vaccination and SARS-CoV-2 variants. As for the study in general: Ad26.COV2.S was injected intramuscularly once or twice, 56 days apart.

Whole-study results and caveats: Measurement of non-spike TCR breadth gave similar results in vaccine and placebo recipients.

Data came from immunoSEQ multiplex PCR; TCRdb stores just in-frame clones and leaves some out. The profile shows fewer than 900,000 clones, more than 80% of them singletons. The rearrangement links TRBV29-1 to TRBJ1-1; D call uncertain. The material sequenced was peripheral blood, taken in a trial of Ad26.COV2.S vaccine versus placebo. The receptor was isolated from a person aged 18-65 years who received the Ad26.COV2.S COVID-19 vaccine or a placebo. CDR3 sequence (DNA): TGCAGCGTTGACAGGCAGCGGAACGAAGCTTTCTTT. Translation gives CSVDRQRNEAFF.